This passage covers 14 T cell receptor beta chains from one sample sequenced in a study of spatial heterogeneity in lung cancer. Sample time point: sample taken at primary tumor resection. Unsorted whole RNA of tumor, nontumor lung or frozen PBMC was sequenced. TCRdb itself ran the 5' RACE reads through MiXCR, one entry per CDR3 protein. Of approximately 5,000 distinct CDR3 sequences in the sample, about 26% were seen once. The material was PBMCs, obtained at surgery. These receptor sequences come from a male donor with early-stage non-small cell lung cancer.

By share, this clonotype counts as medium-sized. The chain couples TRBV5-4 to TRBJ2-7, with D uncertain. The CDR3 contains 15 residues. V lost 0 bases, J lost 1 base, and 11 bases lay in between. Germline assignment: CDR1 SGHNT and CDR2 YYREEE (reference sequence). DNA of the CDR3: TGTGCCAGCAGCTTGGAGGGCTGGCCGTCCTACGAGCAGTACTTC. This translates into CASSLEGWPSYEQYF. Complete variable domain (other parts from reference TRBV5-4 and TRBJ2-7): ETGVTQSPTHLIKTRGQQVTLRCSSQSGHNTVSWYQQALGQGPQFIFQYYREEENGRGNFPPRFSGLQFPNYSSELNVNALELDDSALYLCASSLEGWPSYEQYFGPGTRLTVT.

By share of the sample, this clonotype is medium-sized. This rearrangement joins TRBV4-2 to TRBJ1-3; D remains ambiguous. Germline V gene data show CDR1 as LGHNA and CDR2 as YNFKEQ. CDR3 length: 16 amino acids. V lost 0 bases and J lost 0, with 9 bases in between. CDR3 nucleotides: TGTGCCAGCAGCCAAGATTCGGTGAGCTCTGGAAACACCATATATTTT. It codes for CASSQDSVSSGNTIYF.

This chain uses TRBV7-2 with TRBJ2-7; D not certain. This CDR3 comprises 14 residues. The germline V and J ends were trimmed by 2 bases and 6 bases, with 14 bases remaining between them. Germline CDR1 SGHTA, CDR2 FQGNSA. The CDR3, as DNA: TGTGCCAGCAGCTTACGGCTGCTATTCGTCGAGCAGTACTTC. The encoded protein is CASSLRLLFVEQYF.

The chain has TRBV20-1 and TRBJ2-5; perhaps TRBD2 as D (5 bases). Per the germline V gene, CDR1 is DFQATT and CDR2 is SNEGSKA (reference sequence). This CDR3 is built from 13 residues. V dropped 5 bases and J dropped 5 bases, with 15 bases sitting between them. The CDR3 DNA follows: TGCAGTGCTCGACGGGGTTACGGGGAGACCCAGTACTTC. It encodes CSARRGYGETQYF.

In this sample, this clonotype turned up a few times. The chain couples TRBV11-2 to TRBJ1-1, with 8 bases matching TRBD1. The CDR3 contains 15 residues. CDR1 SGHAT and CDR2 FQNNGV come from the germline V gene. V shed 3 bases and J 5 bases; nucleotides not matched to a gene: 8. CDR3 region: CASSLSLQGGTEAFF. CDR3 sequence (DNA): TGTGCCAGCAGCTTGAGTTTACAGGGGGGTACTGAAGCTTTCTTT.

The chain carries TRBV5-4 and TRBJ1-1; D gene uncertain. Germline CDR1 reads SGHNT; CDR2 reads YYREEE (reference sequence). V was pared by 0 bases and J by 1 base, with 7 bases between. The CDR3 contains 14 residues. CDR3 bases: TGTGCCAGCAGCTTGGAACGGACGAACACTGAAGCTTTCTTT. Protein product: CASSLERTNTEAFF. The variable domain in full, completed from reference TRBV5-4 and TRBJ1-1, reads ETGVTQSPTHLIKTRGQQVTLRCSSQSGHNTVSWYQQALGQGPQFIFQYYREEENGRGNFPPRFSGLQFPNYSSELNVNALELDDSALYLCASSLERTNTEAFFGQGTRLTVV.

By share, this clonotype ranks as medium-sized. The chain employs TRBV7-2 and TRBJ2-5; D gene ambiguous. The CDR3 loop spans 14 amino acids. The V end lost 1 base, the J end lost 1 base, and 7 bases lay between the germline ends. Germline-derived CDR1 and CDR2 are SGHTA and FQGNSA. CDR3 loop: CASSLVLLQETQYF. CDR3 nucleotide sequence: TGTGCCAGCAGCTTAGTACTACTCCAAGAGACCCAGTACTTC. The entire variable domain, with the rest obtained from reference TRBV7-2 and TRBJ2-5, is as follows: GAGVSQSPSNKVTEKGKDVELRCDPISGHTALYWYRQSLGQGLEFLIYFQGNSAPDKSGLPSDRFSAERTGGSVSTLTIQRTQQEDSAVYLCASSLVLLQETQYFGPGTRLLVL.

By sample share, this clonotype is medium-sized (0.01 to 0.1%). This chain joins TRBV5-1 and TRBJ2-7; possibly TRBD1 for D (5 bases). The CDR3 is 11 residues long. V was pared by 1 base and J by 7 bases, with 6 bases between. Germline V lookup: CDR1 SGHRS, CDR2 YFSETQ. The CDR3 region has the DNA TGCGCCAGCAGCTTGTCAGGGGAGCAGTACTTC. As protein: CASSLSGEQYF.

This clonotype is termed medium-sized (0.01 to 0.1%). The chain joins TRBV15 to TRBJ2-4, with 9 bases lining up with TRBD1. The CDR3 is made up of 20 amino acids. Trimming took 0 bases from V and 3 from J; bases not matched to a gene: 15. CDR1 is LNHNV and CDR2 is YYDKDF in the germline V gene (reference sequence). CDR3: CATSRERMGTGTVGKNIQYF. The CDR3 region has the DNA TGTGCCACCAGCAGAGAGAGGATGGGGACAGGGACCGTAGGCAAAAACATTCAGTACTTC.

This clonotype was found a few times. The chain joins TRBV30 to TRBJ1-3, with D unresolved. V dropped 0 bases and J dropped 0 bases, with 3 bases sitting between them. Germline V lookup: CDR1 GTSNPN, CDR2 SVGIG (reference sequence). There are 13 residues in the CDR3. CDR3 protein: CAWSVGSGNTIYF. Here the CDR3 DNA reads TGTGCCTGGAGTGTGGGCTCTGGAAACACCATATATTTT.

The CDR3, as DNA: TGTGCCAGCAGCTTGGCCAATAGGGGTCTAGCTTCACCCCTCCACTTT. This sequence encodes CASSLANRGLASPLHF. The chain combines TRBV5-4 with TRBJ1-6; D perhaps matches TRBD1 (5 bases). The CDR3 spans 16 residues. V dropped 0 bases and J dropped 9 bases, with 16 bases sitting between them. CDR1 is SGHNT and CDR2 is YYREEE in the germline V gene (reference sequence).

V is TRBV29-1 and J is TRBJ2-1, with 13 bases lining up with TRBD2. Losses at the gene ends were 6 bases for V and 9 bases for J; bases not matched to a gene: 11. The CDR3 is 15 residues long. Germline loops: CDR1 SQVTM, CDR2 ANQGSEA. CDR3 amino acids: CSVSGLAGVVGEQFF. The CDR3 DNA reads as TGCAGCGTATCAGGACTAGCGGGGGTAGTGGGTGAGCAGTTCTTC.

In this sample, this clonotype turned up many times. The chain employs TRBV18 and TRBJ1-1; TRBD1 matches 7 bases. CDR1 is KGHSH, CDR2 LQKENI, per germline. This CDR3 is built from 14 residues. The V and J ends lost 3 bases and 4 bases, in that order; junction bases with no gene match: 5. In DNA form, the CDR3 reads TGTGCCAGCTCACCCGACAGGGCGGTCACTGAAGCTTTCTTT. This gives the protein CASSPDRAVTEAFF.

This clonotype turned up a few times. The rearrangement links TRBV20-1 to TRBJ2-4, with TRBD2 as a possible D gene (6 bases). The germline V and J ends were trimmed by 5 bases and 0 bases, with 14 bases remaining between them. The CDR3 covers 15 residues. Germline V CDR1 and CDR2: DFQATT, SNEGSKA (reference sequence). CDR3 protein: CSARLVGEAKNIQYF. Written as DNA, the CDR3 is TGCAGTGCTCGACTAGTGGGGGAAGCCAAAAACATTCAGTACTTC.